This T cell receptor beta chain comes out of a study of cytomegalovirus exposure and HLA in healthy donors. In the PCR, 60 Vbeta and 13 Jbeta primers were used. Sequencing was performed with immunoSEQ multiplex PCR; in TCRdb, only in-frame clones are kept and a portion is missing. This table has some 140,000 clones, more than 75% appearing once. Study-wide results and limits: TCR beta chain V- and J-gene trimming was linked, in a later analysis, to a missense variant in DCLRE1C.

About this clone itself: The antigen remains unidentified.

Looked up from germline, CDR1 is SNHLY and CDR2 is FYNNEI. This CDR3 is 16 amino acids long. Trimming stripped 10 bases from V and 0 bases from J, with 16 bases between. The chain has TRBV2 and TRBJ2-6; weak D call: TRBD2 (6 bases). The receptor was isolated from a man aged 25 to 40 in good health and CMV-seronegative. Sequenced: PBMCs. DNA for the CDR3: TGTGCCACCGTGGGGACTCCAAACTCTGGGGCCAACGTCCTGACTTTC. Protein product: CATVGTPNSGANVLTF.